A selection of T cell receptor beta chains follows, all from one sample in a study of post-analysis software for immune sequencing data. One entry per CDR3 protein, called by TCRdb with MiXCR from the PCR reads. The sample shows some 690,000 distinct CDR3 sequences, around 64% of them seen only once. The sequenced material came from blood. The receptors were sampled from a girl aged 2 to 9 with multiple sclerosis. Each CDR3 is given with its conserved first and last residue. D genes are given only for firm matches. Clone size is shown for a subset of rows, as once, few, many or a class of expanded clone.

d_gene: -; v_gene: TRBV29-1; abundance: -; j_gene: TRBJ1-1; CDR3aa: CSAHRVLDTEAFF; CDR3nt: TGCAGCGCGCACAGGGTCCTGGACACTGAAGCTTTCTTT
d_gene: TRBD2; v_gene: TRBV7-2; abundance: -; j_gene: TRBJ2-1; CDR3aa: CASSRVGLAVDNEQFF; CDR3nt: TGTGCCAGCAGCCGTGTCGGGCTAGCGGTAGACAATGAGCAGTTCTTC
d_gene: -; v_gene: TRBV10-3; abundance: -; j_gene: TRBJ2-1; CDR3aa: CAISEIGSEQFF; CDR3nt: TGTGCCATCAGTGAGATTGGGAGTGAGCAGTTCTTC
d_gene: TRBD2; v_gene: TRBV7-6; abundance: few; j_gene: TRBJ2-7; CDR3aa: CASSPDGTSDEQYF; CDR3nt: TGTGCCAGCAGCCCAGACGGGACTAGCGACGAGCAGTACTTC
d_gene: -; v_gene: TRBV20-1; abundance: -; j_gene: TRBJ1-2; CDR3aa: CSAPPSGTGRNYGYTF; CDR3nt: TGCAGTGCTCCCCCAAGCGGTACAGGGAGGAACTATGGCTACACCTTC
d_gene: -; v_gene: TRBV6-5; abundance: -; j_gene: TRBJ2-7; CDR3aa: CASSYGVRGVYEQYF; CDR3nt: TGTGCCAGCAGTTACGGAGTCAGGGGGGTCTACGAGCAGTACTTC
d_gene: TRBD2; v_gene: TRBV7-6; abundance: -; j_gene: TRBJ2-1; CDR3aa: CASSLRGSGLVINEQFF; CDR3nt: TGTGCCAGCAGCTTAAGGGGGTCGGGACTAGTCATAAATGAGCAGTTCTTC
d_gene: TRBD2; v_gene: TRBV19; abundance: -; j_gene: TRBJ2-1; CDR3aa: CASSMVGLAGNEQFF; CDR3nt: TGTGCCAGTAGTATGGTCGGACTAGCGGGCAATGAGCAGTTCTTC
d_gene: TRBD1; v_gene: TRBV7-9; abundance: -; j_gene: TRBJ2-7; CDR3aa: CASSSPTGVSYEQYF; CDR3nt: TGCGCCAGCAGCTCCCCAACAGGGGTTAGTTACGAGCAGTACTTC
d_gene: TRBD1; v_gene: TRBV28; abundance: -; j_gene: TRBJ2-5; CDR3aa: CASSPAQGALETQYF; CDR3nt: TGTGCCAGCAGTCCAGCGCAGGGGGCTCTTGAGACCCAGTACTTC
d_gene: -; v_gene: TRBV6-6; abundance: once; j_gene: TRBJ1-1; CDR3aa: CATEPTTGVGTEAFF; CDR3nt: TGTGCCACCGAACCAACGACTGGGGTGGGCACTGAAGCTTTCTTT
d_gene: -; v_gene: TRBV7-9; abundance: few; j_gene: TRBJ1-1; CDR3aa: CASSFAGADTEAFF; CDR3nt: TGTGCCAGCAGCTTTGCCGGGGCGGACACTGAAGCTTTCTTT
d_gene: TRBD2; v_gene: TRBV7-9; abundance: -; j_gene: TRBJ2-3; CDR3aa: CASSPGLATTDTQYF; CDR3nt: TGTGCCAGCAGCCCCGGACTAGCGACTACAGATACGCAGTATTTT
d_gene: -; v_gene: TRBV20-1; abundance: -; j_gene: TRBJ2-1; CDR3aa: CSATAGGTSYNEQFF; CDR3nt: TGCAGTGCCACGGCGGGCGGGACCTCCTACAATGAGCAGTTCTTC
d_gene: -; v_gene: TRBV12-3/TRBV12-4; abundance: once; j_gene: TRBJ2-5; CDR3aa: CASSSSTGFGGEQYF; CDR3nt: TGTGCCAGCAGTTCCTCCACAGGGTTCGGAGGGGAGCAGTACTTC
d_gene: -; v_gene: TRBV10-3; abundance: once; j_gene: TRBJ2-3; CDR3aa: CAISDQGDVAGGTQYF; CDR3nt: TGTGCCATCAGTGACCAGGGGGACGTTGCCGGGGGTACGCAGTATTTT
d_gene: -; v_gene: TRBV7-2; abundance: -; j_gene: TRBJ2-7; CDR3aa: CASSLNGALYEQYF; CDR3nt: TGTGCCAGCAGCTTAAATGGGGCGTTATACGAGCAGTACTTC
d_gene: TRBD1; v_gene: TRBV6-5; abundance: -; j_gene: TRBJ2-1; CDR3aa: CASSDSPGQGAKNEQFF; CDR3nt: TGTGCCAGCAGTGACTCTCCCGGACAGGGGGCGAAAAATGAGCAGTTCTTC
d_gene: TRBD1; v_gene: TRBV29-1; abundance: -; j_gene: TRBJ2-7; CDR3aa: CSARDSLTYEQYF; CDR3nt: TGCAGCGCCAGGGACAGCCTTACCTACGAGCAGTACTTC
d_gene: -; v_gene: TRBV12-3/TRBV12-4; abundance: -; j_gene: TRBJ1-1; CDR3aa: CASSHWGEAFF; CDR3nt: TGTGCCAGCAGTCATTGGGGTGAAGCTTTCTTT
d_gene: -; v_gene: TRBV6-5; abundance: -; j_gene: TRBJ1-5; CDR3aa: CASSYGRNQPQHF; CDR3nt: TGTGCCAGCAGTTACGGGAGGAATCAGCCCCAGCATTTT
d_gene: TRBD2; v_gene: TRBV5-1; abundance: -; j_gene: TRBJ2-7; CDR3aa: CASAGPTSSPYEQYF; CDR3nt: TGCGCCAGCGCTGGTCCGACTAGCAGTCCCTACGAGCAGTACTTC
d_gene: TRBD1; v_gene: TRBV29-1; abundance: -; j_gene: TRBJ2-2; CDR3aa: CSGGTGGSGELFF; CDR3nt: TGCAGCGGTGGGACAGGGGGGTCCGGGGAGCTGTTTTTT
d_gene: -; v_gene: TRBV7-2; abundance: -; j_gene: TRBJ1-2; CDR3aa: CASSLSSHHIGDGYTF; CDR3nt: TGTGCCAGCAGCTTATCTAGCCACCACATTGGGGACGGCTACACCTTC
d_gene: TRBD2; v_gene: TRBV10-3; abundance: -; j_gene: TRBJ2-1; CDR3aa: CAISESREGEQFF; CDR3nt: TGTGCCATCAGTGAGTCGAGGGAGGGTGAGCAGTTCTTC
d_gene: -; v_gene: TRBV7-9; abundance: -; j_gene: TRBJ2-3; CDR3aa: CASSLGRRGPTGDTQYF; CDR3nt: TGTGCCAGCAGCTTAGGTCGAAGGGGACCCACGGGAGATACGCAGTATTTT
d_gene: -; v_gene: TRBV6-6; abundance: -; j_gene: TRBJ2-3; CDR3aa: CASRNPGQSTDTQYF; CDR3nt: TGTGCCAGCAGGAATCCGGGACAAAGCACAGATACGCAGTATTTT
d_gene: -; v_gene: TRBV10-3; abundance: once; j_gene: TRBJ1-2; CDR3aa: CATHWREGYGYTF; CDR3nt: TGTGCCACCCATTGGAGGGAGGGGTATGGCTACACCTTC
d_gene: TRBD2; v_gene: TRBV6-5; abundance: -; j_gene: TRBJ2-3; CDR3aa: CASSSIIASTSGGAVTDTQYF; CDR3nt: TGTGCCAGCAGTTCAATTATCGCCTCGACTAGCGGGGGGGCCGTTACAGATACGCAGTATTTT
d_gene: -; v_gene: TRBV20-1; abundance: -; j_gene: TRBJ1-6; CDR3aa: CRATGKPYNSPLHF; CDR3nt: TGCAGGGCTACAGGGAAACCCTATAATTCACCCCTCCACTTT
d_gene: -; v_gene: TRBV11-3; abundance: few; j_gene: TRBJ1-1; CDR3aa: CASSWGPLNTEAFF; CDR3nt: TGTGCCAGCAGCTGGGGACCTCTGAACACTGAAGCTTTCTTT
d_gene: TRBD2; v_gene: TRBV5-1; abundance: -; j_gene: TRBJ2-5; CDR3aa: CASAGAGSLSETQYF; CDR3nt: TGCGCCAGCGCCGGAGCGGGGAGCCTGTCGGAGACCCAGTACTTC
d_gene: -; v_gene: TRBV6-2/TRBV6-3; abundance: -; j_gene: TRBJ2-1; CDR3aa: CASSYSSTNEQFF; CDR3nt: TGTGCCAGCAGTTACTCAAGTACGAATGAGCAGTTCTTC
d_gene: -; v_gene: TRBV9; abundance: -; j_gene: TRBJ1-6; CDR3aa: CASTSWEDHYNSPLHF; CDR3nt: TGTGCCAGCACCTCTTGGGAGGACCACTATAATTCACCCCTCCACTTT
d_gene: TRBD1; v_gene: TRBV7-2; abundance: -; j_gene: TRBJ1-5; CDR3aa: CASSLTGGRSQPQHF; CDR3nt: TGTGCCAGCAGCCTGACAGGGGGCAGGAGTCAGCCCCAGCATTTT
d_gene: TRBD2; v_gene: TRBV7-2; abundance: -; j_gene: TRBJ2-3; CDR3aa: CASSPWAGGPDTQYF; CDR3nt: TGTGCCAGCAGCCCGTGGGCGGGGGGTCCAGATACGCAGTATTTT
d_gene: TRBD1; v_gene: TRBV29-1; abundance: -; j_gene: TRBJ2-1; CDR3aa: CSVETGGVYEQFF; CDR3nt: TGCAGCGTTGAGACAGGGGGCGTTTATGAGCAGTTCTTC
d_gene: -; v_gene: TRBV9; abundance: -; j_gene: TRBJ2-2; CDR3aa: CASSTYGAGELFF; CDR3nt: TGTGCCAGCAGTACCTATGGGGCCGGGGAGCTGTTTTTT
d_gene: TRBD1; v_gene: TRBV12-3/TRBV12-4; abundance: -; j_gene: TRBJ2-5; CDR3aa: CASNPGQGAEETQYF; CDR3nt: TGTGCCAGCAACCCGGGGCAGGGGGCCGAAGAGACCCAGTACTTC
d_gene: TRBD1; v_gene: TRBV28; abundance: -; j_gene: TRBJ2-5; CDR3aa: CASRGQSTETQYF; CDR3nt: TGTGCCAGCAGGGGACAGAGCACGGAGACCCAGTACTTC
d_gene: TRBD2; v_gene: TRBV7-2; abundance: few; j_gene: TRBJ2-3; CDR3aa: CASSPTSGLYGSTDTQYF; CDR3nt: TGTGCCAGCAGCCCAACCTCGGGACTATACGGGAGCACAGATACGCAGTATTTT
d_gene: TRBD1; v_gene: TRBV6-1; abundance: once; j_gene: TRBJ1-2; CDR3aa: CASSGTGRPGYTF; CDR3nt: TGTGCCAGCAGTGGGACAGGCCGCCCCGGCTACACCTTC
d_gene: -; v_gene: TRBV5-1; abundance: -; j_gene: TRBJ1-1; CDR3aa: CASSLRGINTEAFF; CDR3nt: TGCGCCAGCAGCTTGAGAGGGATTAACACTGAAGCTTTCTTT
d_gene: -; v_gene: TRBV4-3; abundance: -; j_gene: TRBJ2-6; CDR3aa: CASSQLGGSGANVLTF; CDR3nt: TGCGCCAGCAGCCAACTCGGGGGCTCTGGGGCCAACGTCCTGACTTTC
d_gene: -; v_gene: TRBV7-2; abundance: -; j_gene: TRBJ2-1; CDR3aa: CASSPLDFGQFF; CDR3nt: TGTGCCAGCAGCCCCCTCGATTTTGGGCAGTTCTTC
d_gene: -; v_gene: TRBV7-2; abundance: -; j_gene: TRBJ1-1; CDR3aa: CASSLDREPMNTEAFF; CDR3nt: TGTGCCAGCAGCTTAGACAGGGAGCCCATGAACACTGAAGCTTTCTTT